This entry describes one T cell receptor (beta chain). Original data processing: Amplifying reference gene primers gave estimates of nucleated cell counts. Some clones are missing from TCRdb's copy, which holds only in-frame ones; the method was immunoSEQ multiplex PCR. V and J calls and clone size are those listed in that table; D and trimming were worked out from the DNA. The sample yields 200,000 to 250,000 clones, over 75% seen once. This CDR3 contains 15 residues. The germline gives CDR1 MDHEN, CDR2 SYDVKM. Trimming shortened V by 3 bases and J by 7 bases, and 13 bases separated the two germline ends. This entry belongs to a study of blood T cell repertoires in COVID-19. Study background: The United States, Italy and Spain were the sources of the acute and convalescent COVID-19 samples.

The sequenced material came from peripheral blood. The clonotype was recovered from a woman in her 40s who had recovered from COVID-19. This sequence joins TRBV28 and TRBJ1-6; D remains unclear. CDR3 sequence (DNA): TGTGCCAGCAGTTTGTATCGCAGAAACAATTCACCCCTCCACTTT. It is translated as CASSLYRRNNSPLHF. The entire variable domain, with the rest obtained from reference TRBV28 and TRBJ1-6, is as follows: DVKVTQSSRYLVKRTGEKVFLECVQDMDHENMFWYRQDPGLGLRLIYFSYDVKMKEKGDIPEGYSVSREKKERFSLILESASTNQTSMYLCASSLYRRNNSPLHFGNGTRLTVT.